The 14 T cell receptor beta chains presented below share a single source sample, sequenced in a study of cytomegalovirus exposure and HLA in healthy donors. In the PCR, 60 Vbeta and 13 Jbeta primers were used. The repertoire was sequenced with immunoSEQ multiplex PCR; TCRdb's copy has only in-frame clones and lacks some. The table includes about 110,000 clones, over 80% detected once. The specimen was PBMCs. Receptors were obtained from a man between 25 and 39 years old in good health and CMV-seropositive.

This chain links TRBV18 with TRBJ1-1, with TRBD1 identical over 7 bases. Germline V lookup: CDR1 KGHSH, CDR2 LQKENI. The V and J ends lost 0 bases and 1 base, in that order; junction bases with no gene match: 5. The CDR3 length is 16 residues. The DNA for the CDR3 is TGTGCCAGCTCACCACCTACCGGGACAGAGAACACTGAAGCTTTCTTT. Translation: CASSPPTGTENTEAFF.

The chain has TRBV5-1 and TRBJ2-5, with D maybe TRBD2 (6 bases). The closer fit of TRBJ2-7 to the DNA end suggests the J call may be wrong. The CDR3 sequence is 13 residues long. Germline V lookup: CDR1 SGHRS, CDR2 YFSETQ. CDR3 nucleotides: TGCGCCAGCAGCTTGGGGGGGGACTACGAGCAGTACTTC. It yields the protein CASSLGGDYEQYF.

The chain has TRBV5-1 and TRBJ2-5; 7 bases map to TRBD2. CDR1 is SGHRS, CDR2 YFSETQ, per germline. With 4 bases clipped from V and 5 bases from J, the junction kept 14 bases outside the gene matches. This CDR3 is 16 amino acids long. This CDR3 is CASSHIEAGDRETQYF. CDR3 nucleotide sequence: TGCGCCAGCAGCCATATCGAGGCGGGGGATAGGGAGACCCAGTACTTC.

This chain links TRBV7-9 with TRBJ1-1; perhaps TRBD1 as D (5 bases). Trimming removed 6 bases at V and 5 bases at J, with 19 bases between. Germline values: CDR1 SEHNR, CDR2 FQNEAQ (reference sequence). CDR3 length equals 15 residues. This CDR3 reads CASSYRPQPGTEAFF. The CDR3 DNA reads as TGTGCCAGCAGTTACAGACCCCAACCAGGGACTGAAGCTTTCTTT.

The V gene is TRBV5-4, the J gene TRBJ2-5, with D maybe TRBD2 (6 bases). This CDR3 region has 15 residues. CDR1 and CDR2 (germline): SGHNT, YYREEE (reference sequence). The V gene lost 0 bases and the J gene lost 3 bases, with 12 bases spanning the gap. CDR3 sequence (DNA): TGTGCCAGCAGCTTGGTGGGAGGTCCCGAAGAGACCCAGTACTTC. Amino acids: CASSLVGGPEETQYF.

This chain connects TRBV1 to TRBJ1-4; the D call of TRBD1 is as the table states it, not checked on the DNA. TRBV1 is an annotated pseudogene. This CDR3 has 17 amino acids. The DNA of the CDR3 is TGCACCAGCAGCCAAGTCATCAGGAAGGCAGCTAATGAAAAACTGTTTTTT. Amino acids: CTSSQVIRKAANEKLFF.

The rearrangement joins TRBV6-1 to TRBJ2-7; TRBD1 is a possible D gene (5 bases). V dropped 2 bases and J dropped 2 bases, with 16 bases sitting between them. The CDR3 length is 16 residues. Germline V lookup: CDR1 MNHNS, CDR2 SASEGT. The CDR3 here is CASSERVRGSTYEQYF. CDR3 in DNA: TGTGCCAGCAGTGAAAGGGTTAGGGGATCTACCTACGAGCAGTACTTC.

The V and J genes are TRBV11-3 and TRBJ2-5; tentatively, D is TRBD2 (7 bases). Germline CDR1 reads SGHNT; CDR2 reads YENEEA. This CDR3 is 15 amino acids long. The germline V and J ends were trimmed by 1 base and 5 bases, with 14 bases remaining between them. CDR3 DNA sequence: TGTGCCAGCAGCTTAGCGGCACAGGGAGGGGAGACCCAGTACTTC. This sequence encodes CASSLAAQGGETQYF.

The rearrangement uses TRBV5-1 and TRBJ1-2, with D possibly matching TRBD1 (5 bases). Germline V lookup: CDR1 SGHRS, CDR2 YFSETQ. Trimming stripped 4 bases from V and 0 bases from J, with 10 bases between. The CDR3 covers 14 residues. CDR3 bases: TGCGCCAGCAGCGTACAGGAGACTAACTATGGCTACACCTTC. Its translation: CASSVQETNYGYTF.

The V call is TRBV29-1, the J call TRBJ2-4; D is ambiguous. The CDR3 is made up of 14 amino acids. Germline V CDR1 and CDR2: SQVTM, ANQGSEA. V lost 4 bases and J lost 2, with 12 bases in between. The CDR3: CSVVSDSSKNIQYF. The CDR3 DNA reads TGCAGCGTTGTTTCTGACTCCTCCAAAAACATTCAGTACTTC.

The V gene is TRBV5-6, the J gene TRBJ1-2; tentatively, D is TRBD1 (5 bases). This CDR3 comprises 15 residues. Germline CDR1 is SGHDT and CDR2 is YYEEEE. With 3 bases removed from V and 7 bases from J, the gap between germline ends came to 19 bases. CDR3 loop: CASSSTRGEGSGYTF. The CDR3 DNA reads as TGTGCCAGCAGCTCCACGAGAGGGGAGGGTAGTGGCTACACCTTC.

The V and J genes are TRBV7-9 and TRBJ2-5; the D is unclear. With the DNA end fitting TRBJ2-7 better, the J assignment may be wrong. Germline V gives CDR1 SEHNR, CDR2 FQNEAQ (reference sequence). The CDR3 is 11 amino acids. The CDR3 DNA follows: TGTGCCAGCTCTAACTCCTACGAGCAGTACTTC. It specifies CASSNSYEQYF.

The rearrangement joins TRBV19 to TRBJ2-7, with D possibly matching TRBD2 (6 bases). In germline, CDR1 is LNHDA, CDR2 SQIVND (reference sequence). V was pared by 6 bases and J by 6 bases, with 21 bases between. CDR3 length equals 15 residues. The CDR3 DNA is TGTGCCAGTAGAACCAACCTGGGCGGGGCGAGCGAGCAGTACTTC. Translated: CASRTNLGGASEQYF.

J is TRBJ2-5 and V is TRBV4-2, with 9 nucleotides matching TRBD1. The CDR3 consists of 15 residues. Germline CDR1 and CDR2: LGHNA and YNFKEQ. The trim removed 4 bases at V and 7 bases at J, leaving 10 bases unmatched. Here the CDR3 DNA reads TGTGCCAGCAGCCGGGATACAGGGGGCGCGGGGACCCAGTACTTC. Amino acids: CASSRDTGGAGTQYF.